One sample yielded the 18 T cell receptor beta chains listed below, sequenced in a study of metastatic and nonmetastatic thyroid tumors (dated by TCRdb to the early 2020s). Library preparation used PCR. The reads were generated on an Illumina HiSeq 4000. Using fastp at Q25 and MiXCR, TCRdb reprocessed the public reads and kept productive beta chains. The sample data list 4,700 or so clones, and around 23% of these were observed just once. Of the sample, approximately 15% is held by the ten largest clones. Before undergoing thyroid surgery, none of the patients had been given any kind of treatment. The specimen sequenced was adjacent normal tissue. These receptors all come from a female donor with papillary thyroid cancer or a benign thyroid nodule (not recorded which). Some clones in this sample may be carry-over from other donors' samples.

This chain joins TRBV11-2 and TRBJ2-3; 7 nucleotides agree with TRBD2. The germline gives CDR1 SGHAT, CDR2 FQNNGV. Losses at the gene ends were 5 bases for V and 1 base for J; bases not matched to a gene: 6. The CDR3 covers 15 residues. The CDR3 region is CASSPGLVGTDTQYF. The CDR3 DNA sequence: TGTGCCAGCAGCCCAGGACTAGTCGGCACAGATACGCAGTATTTT.

This clone is categorized as medium-sized (0.01 to 0.1%). The chain has TRBV5-1 and TRBJ1-2; unclear D gene. CDR3 length: 12 amino acids. Trimming took 0 bases from V and 6 from J, leaving 6 bases between them. CDR1 SGHRS and CDR2 YFSETQ come from the germline V gene. Written as DNA, the CDR3 is TGCGCCAGCAGCTTGGTAGGGAATGGCTACACCTTC. Protein product: CASSLVGNGYTF.

V gene TRBV28 combines with J gene TRBJ2-4; 10 positions match TRBD1. J lost 0 bases, V lost 5 bases, and 4 bases had no gene match. Germline lookup yields CDR1 MDHEN and CDR2 SYDVKM. The CDR3 is 16 residues long. For the CDR3, the DNA is TGTGCCAGCAGTGCGACAGGGGGCACAGCCAAAAACATTCAGTACTTC. Translation gives CASSATGGTAKNIQYF.

This clone was counted a few times. The rearrangement joins TRBV6-1 to TRBJ1-1; D remains unclear. The germline V and J ends were trimmed by 6 bases and 6 bases, with 11 bases remaining between them. In germline, CDR1 is MNHNS, CDR2 SASEGT. CDR3 length: 12 amino acids. CDR3 sequence (DNA): TGTGCCAGCAGACCAACATCGTCTGAAGCTTTCTTT. Encoded protein: CASRPTSSEAFF.

This rearrangement joins TRBV20-1 to TRBJ1-1, with TRBD1 matching 10 bases. The CDR3 loop spans 16 amino acids. The germline V gene encodes CDR1 DFQATT and CDR2 SNEGSKA (reference sequence). V trimming: 3 bases; J trimming: 4 bases; junction bases outside the gene matches: 11. CDR3 bases: TGCAGTGCTAGTGAGCTTGGGACAGGGGATTTCACTGAAGCTTTCTTT. As protein: CSASELGTGDFTEAFF.

The rearrangement uses TRBV3-1 and TRBJ1-4; unclear D gene. Per germline, CDR1 LGHDT and CDR2 YNNKEL (reference sequence). The germline V and J ends were trimmed by 8 bases and 8 bases, with 15 bases remaining between them. The CDR3 covers 13 residues. The CDR3 DNA follows: TGTGCCAGCTGGGTTGACCCTGGAGAAAAACTGTTTTTT. As protein: CASWVDPGEKLFF.

A few counts support this clone. This sequence joins TRBV6-1 and TRBJ1-2, with 8 bases lining up with TRBD1. CDR1 and CDR2 (germline): MNHNS, SASEGT. This CDR3 has 15 amino acids. The V segment lost 1 base and the J segment 4 bases; nucleotides outside the gene matches: 5. The CDR3 bases are TGTGCCAGCAGTGAAGACAGGGGGATCGGCTATGGCTACACCTTC. It translates to CASSEDRGIGYGYTF.

By sample share, this clone is medium-sized. The chain couples TRBV7-6 to TRBJ2-2, with 9 bases lining up with TRBD1. This CDR3 contains 17 residues. Per germline, CDR1 SGHVS and CDR2 FNYEAQ. After removal of 1 base from V and 6 bases from J, the junction contained 9 bases not matched to a gene. CDR3: CASSLVGGTGFSGELFF. The CDR3 DNA is TGTGCCAGCAGCTTAGTTGGCGGGACAGGGTTTTCCGGGGAGCTGTTTTTT.

The genes are TRBV20-1 and TRBJ1-2; 10 bases align to TRBD1. The V segment lost 5 bases and the J segment 4 bases; nucleotides outside the gene matches: 7. This CDR3 is built from 14 residues. Germline lookup yields CDR1 DFQATT and CDR2 SNEGSKA (reference sequence). CDR3 residues: CSAGTGAITYGYTF. The CDR3 DNA reads as TGCAGTGCTGGGACAGGGGCTATTACCTATGGCTACACCTTC.

The rearrangement links TRBV30 to TRBJ1-1; TRBD1 might be the D (6 bases). CDR3 size: 14 residues. The germline V gene encodes CDR1 GTSNPN and CDR2 SVGIG (reference sequence). V lost 3 bases and J lost 5, with 16 bases in between. CDR3 sequence: CAWRKVGGETEAFF. CDR3 coding DNA: TGTGCCTGGAGGAAGGTGGGGGGCGAGACTGAAGCTTTCTTT.

In its sample, this clone ranks as medium-sized. The gene calls are TRBV28 and TRBJ1-1; TRBD1 might be the D (5 bases). This CDR3 comprises 15 residues. V lost 5 bases to trimming and J lost 5 bases, with 18 bases between them. CDR1 is MDHEN and CDR2 is SYDVKM in the germline V gene. CDR3 residues: CASSQSGGGRTEAFF. CDR3 in DNA: TGTGCCAGCAGTCAGAGTGGGGGTGGGAGGACTGAAGCTTTCTTT. Variable domain in full (rest from reference TRBV28 and TRBJ1-1): DVKVTQSSRYLVKRTGEKVFLECVQDMDHENMFWYRQDPGLGLRLIYFSYDVKMKEKGDIPEGYSVSREKKERFSLILESASTNQTSMYLCASSQSGGGRTEAFFGQGTRLTVV.

This clone is labeled medium-sized (0.01 to 0.1%). The chain recombines TRBV20-1 with TRBJ2-3; no firm D call. In germline, CDR1 is DFQATT, CDR2 SNEGSKA (reference sequence). The ends were cut back, 4 bases at V and 1 base at J, with 9 bases in the middle. The CDR3 consists of 13 residues. Here the CDR3 reads CSANLVGTDTQYF. The DNA of the CDR3 is TGCAGTGCTAACCTCGTCGGCACAGATACGCAGTATTTT.

This clone was found a few times. The rearrangement links TRBV6-1 to TRBJ2-1; D is possibly TRBD2 (5 bases). The CDR3 contains 13 residues. Looked up from germline, CDR1 is MNHNS and CDR2 is SASEGT. V lost 8 bases and J lost 5, with 13 bases in between. The CDR3 bases are TGTGCCAGCGGGGAGAGGAAGAACAATGAGCAGTTCTTC. Amino acids: CASGERKNNEQFF.

In its sample, this clone ranks as medium-sized. The chain carries TRBV15 and TRBJ2-3; D is unresolved. The V gene's germline CDR1 is LNHNV and CDR2 YYDKDF (reference sequence). The length of the CDR3 is 16 residues. V was cut by 1 base and J by 2 bases, with 13 bases left in between. The CDR3 spells CATSRVRNSFTDTQYF. CDR3 DNA sequence: TGTGCCACCAGCAGAGTAAGGAACTCGTTCACAGATACGCAGTATTTT.

The chain employs TRBV20-1 and TRBJ2-1; 11 bases are a match to TRBD2. The CDR3 is 14 residues long. Germline assignment: CDR1 DFQATT and CDR2 SNEGSKA (reference sequence). V gave up 6 bases and J gave up 5 bases; unmatched junction bases: 6. CDR3 nucleotides: TGCAGTGCCCCGACTAGCGGGGAGGACAATGAGCAGTTCTTC. The encoded protein is CSAPTSGEDNEQFF.

In its sample, this clone was seen a few times. The V and J genes are TRBV29-1 and TRBJ1-2, with D possibly matching TRBD1 (5 bases). V shed 0 bases and J shed 10 bases, with 18 bases lying between them. The CDR3 length is 14 residues. CDR1 and CDR2 from the germline V gene are SQVTM and ANQGSEA. The CDR3 sequence is CSVEDRSLGGDYTF. CDR3 in DNA: TGCAGCGTTGAAGATCGGTCCCTGGGGGGAGACTACACCTTC.

This clone is labeled as medium-sized. This chain joins TRBV10-3 and TRBJ1-6, with D maybe TRBD1 (5 bases). CDR1 and CDR2 from the germline V gene are ENHRY and SYGVKD. Between the trimmed V and J ends, which lost 6 bases and 13 bases, there was a span of 13 bases. CDR3 length: 12 amino acids. This CDR3 reads CAISSGTFPLHF. The CDR3 nucleotides are TGTGCCATCAGCTCCGGGACCTTTCCCCTCCACTTT.

The chain couples TRBV27 to TRBJ1-2, with a weak D call TRBD1 (5 bases). The V end lost 5 bases, the J end lost 5 bases, and 15 bases lay between the germline ends. The CDR3 is made up of 14 amino acids. Looked up from germline, CDR1 is MNHEY and CDR2 is SMNVEV (reference sequence). The chain's CDR3 is CASSVGDVGYGYTF. CDR3 nucleotides: TGTGCCAGCAGTGTAGGGGACGTAGGGTATGGCTACACCTTC.